These 15 T cell receptor beta chains originate from one sample sequenced in a study of T cells after yellow fever vaccination (dated 2019 in TCRdb). Preparation of the library involved 5' RACE. Sequencing used an Illumina HiSeq 2500. TCRdb's own reprocessing of the public reads used fastp at Q25 and MiXCR and kept productive beta chains. One record per CDR3 amino acid sequence lists the most common genes and DNA. A total of over 300,000 distinct CDR3 sequences appear in this sample, 6.5% to 8.5% of them only once. The top ten constitute 18% of the sample. Sample treatment or condition, as interpreted from the label and publication: live attenuated yellow fever vaccine strain. Sample: PBMCs, taken around 45 days after the first yellow fever vaccination. All receptors come from a man aged 18 to 30 who received the YFV17D yellow fever vaccine.

The chain combines TRBV10-3 with TRBJ2-7, with TRBD1 identical over 7 bases. Germline loops: CDR1 ENHRY, CDR2 SYGVKD. The V gene end was trimmed by 5 bases and the J gene end by 1 base; junction bases not matched to a gene: 5. The CDR3 has 14 amino acids. The CDR3 DNA reads TGTGCCATCAGTCGACAGGGCCTTTCCTACGAGCAGTACGTC. This encodes CAISRQGLSYEQYV.

This clonotype has more than one count but fewer than ten. The chain is built from TRBV15 and TRBJ1-2; a weak D match, TRBD1 (5 bases). Trimming shortened V by 1 base and J by 8 bases, and 17 bases separated the two germline ends. There are 15 residues in the CDR3. Germline V gives CDR1 LNHNV, CDR2 YYDKDF (reference sequence). CDR3 coding DNA: TGTGCCACCAGCAGAGGCCCAACGACAGCGGGGGGCTACACCTTC. Protein product: CATSRGPTTAGGYTF. The entire variable domain, with the rest obtained from reference TRBV15 and TRBJ1-2, is as follows: DAMVIQNPRYQVTQFGKPVTLSCSQTLNHNVMYWYQQKSSQAPKLLFHYYDKDFNNEADTPDNFQSRRPNTSFCFLDIRSPGLGDTAMYLCATSRGPTTAGGYTFGSGTRLTVV.

This clonotype was counted between two and nine times. The rearrangement uses TRBV20-1 and TRBJ2-7, with D perhaps matching TRBD1 or TRBD2 (5 bases each). V lost 6 bases, J lost 6 bases, and 21 bases lay in between. CDR3 length equals 14 residues. The germline CDR1 and CDR2 sequences are DFQATT and SNEGSKA (reference sequence). The CDR3 region has the DNA TGCAGTGCCCTCGGTTCCGGGACGCACCCCGAGCAGTACGTC. Translated: CSALGSGTHPEQYV.

This clonotype has a handful of counts. This chain uses TRBV6-1 with TRBJ1-1; 11 bases align to TRBD1. The V gene end was trimmed by 10 bases and the J gene end by 3 bases; junction bases not matched to a gene: 10. The CDR3 is 15 residues long. Germline-derived CDR1 and CDR2 are MNHNS and SASEGT. The CDR3 here is CATRRTGGGDTEAFF. In DNA, the CDR3 is TGTGCCACCCGTAGGACAGGGGGCGGGGACACTGAAGCTTTCTTT.

This clonotype was recorded many times. The V call is TRBV4-3, the J call TRBJ1-5; D unclear. The CDR3 is 17 residues long. Germline-derived CDR1 and CDR2 are LGHNA and YSLEER. With 0 bases removed from V and 1 base from J, the gap between germline ends came to 13 bases. CDR3 protein: CASSQDLGGWSNQPQHF. The DNA for the CDR3 is TGCGCCAGCAGCCAAGATCTGGGAGGGTGGAGCAATCAGCCCCAGCATTTT.

This clonotype has at least ten counts. The rearrangement links TRBV29-1 to TRBJ2-1; 15 bases are a match to TRBD2. The CDR3 length is 17 residues. J lost 4 bases, V lost 4 bases, and 8 bases had no gene match. Germline assignment: CDR1 SQVTM and CDR2 ANQGSEA. The CDR3: CSVGGLAGGLPYNEQFF. CDR3 sequence (DNA): TGCAGCGTTGGAGGACTAGCGGGGGGGCTCCCTTACAATGAGCAGTTCTTC.

This clonotype was seen a few times. The chain uses TRBV7-9 and TRBJ1-1; tentative D call: TRBD1 (5 bases). The CDR3 extends over 13 amino acids. Germline values: CDR1 SEHNR, CDR2 FQNEAQ (reference sequence). V was trimmed by 5 bases and J by 8 bases, leaving 15 bases between them. This CDR3 reads CASSPGLGYEAFF. Here the CDR3 DNA reads TGTGCCAGCAGCCCAGGGCTCGGGTACGAAGCTTTCTTT.

This clonotype was detected a few times. The rearrangement links TRBV12-3 or TRBV12-4 to TRBJ1-1, with D hard to call. The CDR3 sequence is 15 residues long. The germline V and J ends were trimmed by 1 base and 0 bases, with 9 bases remaining between them. The CDR3 loop reads CASSLGLDLNTEAFF. DNA of the CDR3: TGTGCCAGCAGTTTAGGTCTGGACCTGAACACTGAAGCTTTCTTT.

This rearrangement joins TRBV19 to TRBJ2-1; TRBD2 matches 8 bases. The CDR3 runs to 17 residues. The germline V gene encodes CDR1 LNHDA and CDR2 SQIVND (reference sequence). CDR3 loop: CASSAGAVVASYNEQFF. The CDR3, as DNA: TGTGCTTCCTCAGCGGGGGCGGTAGTTGCGTCCTACAATGAGCAGTTCTTC.

This clonotype was seen a handful of times. This chain uses TRBV27 with TRBJ1-3; D unresolved. Germline lookup yields CDR1 MNHEY and CDR2 SMNVEV (reference sequence). The CDR3 is 15 amino acids. The V end was cut by 5 bases, the J end by 3 bases, with 14 bases between. CDR3 nucleotides: TGTGCCAGCAGTCCCATAGGAGGCTTTGGAAACACCATATATTTT. It encodes CASSPIGGFGNTIYF.

V usage is TRBV4-1 and J usage is TRBJ2-7; D may be TRBD1 (5 bases). V lost 1 base and J lost 0, with 10 bases in between. Looked up from germline, CDR1 is MGHRA and CDR2 is YSYEKL. CDR3 length: 15 amino acids. CDR3 loop: CASSQVQDSSYEQYV. CDR3 nucleotides: TGCGCCAGCAGCCAAGTGCAAGACAGCTCCTACGAGCAGTACGTC.

This clonotype was seen at least ten times. V is TRBV7-2 and J is TRBJ1-2, with no clear D. V lost 4 bases and J 7 bases, leaving 13 bases between the germline ends. Germline lookup yields CDR1 SGHTA and CDR2 FQGNSA. The CDR3 loop spans 13 amino acids. The CDR3 region is CASSSDRAAGYTF. CDR3 nucleotides: TGTGCCAGCAGCTCTGATAGGGCTGCTGGCTACACCTTC. The full variable domain, in which reference TRBV7-2 and TRBJ1-2 provide the parts outside the CDR3, is GAGVSQSPSNKVTEKGKDVELRCDPISGHTALYWYRQSLGQGLEFLIYFQGNSAPDKSGLPSDRFSAERTGGSVSTLTIQRTQQEDSAVYLCASSSDRAAGYTFGSGTRLTVV.

This clonotype was seen only a few times. Since the CDR3 does not end with the conserved phenylalanine or tryptophan, this likely comes from a read error. No DNA is shown, since the ends of the CDR3 on it are uncertain; the CDR3 is the one TCRdb lists. The chain is built from TRBV9 and TRBJ2-4; no check of the table's D call, TRBD2, against the DNA was made. The CDR3 is 9 residues long, counting both termini. CDR1 is SGDLS, CDR2 YYNGEE, per germline. CDR3 sequence reads: CASSVRRGV.

This clonotype has just a few counts. This chain uses TRBV9 with TRBJ2-5; TRBD1 aligns across 9 bases. After removal of 0 bases from V and 3 bases from J, the junction contained 9 bases not matched to a gene. The CDR3 runs to 17 residues. CDR1 and CDR2 (germline): SGDLS, YYNGEE. For the CDR3, the DNA is TGTGCCAGCAGCGTAGCCCCAGGGGACAGGGAAGAAGAGACCCAGTACTTC. Its translation is CASSVAPGDREEETQYF.

The J gene is TRBJ1-1, the V gene TRBV12-3 or TRBV12-4; 10 bases are a match to TRBD1. This CDR3 has 13 amino acids. The junction had 10 bases not matched to a gene; V was cut back by 6 bases and J by 12 bases. This CDR3 reads CASRLRQGAISFF. Written as DNA, the CDR3 is TGTGCCAGCAGACTAAGACAGGGGGCAATATCTTTCTTT.